These 22 T cell receptor beta chains share one sample of origin, sequenced in a study of blood T cell repertoires in COVID-19 (dated by TCRdb to 2018 to 2021). The method was the immunoSEQ multiplex PCR assay. Imported from immuneACCESS, the table was reduced by TCRdb to in-frame sequences with V and J called. These copies leave out some clones; in studies compared against another copy, an unresolved V gene accounts for under half, and the cause of the remainder is not known. The sample table holds 250,000 or so clones, of which roughly 84% were seen once. Jointly, the top ten make up approximately 1.4% of the sample. Sequenced input: peripheral blood. These receptors were obtained from a woman aged 40 to 49 who had recovered from COVID-19.

In its sample, this clone was seen a few times. This rearrangement joins TRBV19 to TRBJ2-5; no reliable D call. Germline V gene data show CDR1 as LNHDA and CDR2 as SQIVND (reference sequence). This CDR3 has 12 residues. Between the trimmed V and J ends, which lost 4 bases and 7 bases, there was a span of 10 bases. The CDR3 region has the DNA TGTGCCAGTAGTAACTCAAGAGGGACCCAGTACTTC. Protein: CASSNSRGTQYF.

The rearrangement joins TRBV6-1 to TRBJ1-4; D gene ambiguous. Trimming cost V 5 bases and J 8 bases, with 15 bases left between them. The germline CDR1 and CDR2 sequences are MNHNS and SASEGT. The CDR3 extends over 14 amino acids. In nucleotides, the CDR3 is TGTGCCAGCAGTTCGGAGCCTTTCGGAGAAAAACTGTTTTTT. Translation: CASSSEPFGEKLFF.

The rearrangement links TRBV2 to TRBJ2-1; D is undetermined. CDR3 size: 14 residues. Trimming removed 9 bases from V and 1 base from J, with 13 bases in between. Germline loops: CDR1 SNHLY, CDR2 FYNNEI. The CDR3 sequence: CASSSRVSYNEQFF. The CDR3 bases are TGTGCCAGTAGCAGTCGAGTTTCCTACAATGAGCAGTTCTTC. Drawing the rest from reference TRBV2 and TRBJ2-1, the complete variable domain is EPEVTQTPSHQVTQMGQEVILRCVPISNHLYFYWYRQILGQKVEFLVSFYNNEISEKSEIFDDQFSVERPDGSNFTLKIRSTKLEDSAMYFCASSSRVSYNEQFFGPGTRLTVL.

The rearrangement joins TRBV28 to TRBJ1-4, with D possibly TRBD1 on 5 matching bases. The CDR3 sequence is 13 residues long. V lost 2 bases to trimming and J lost 7 bases, with 8 bases between them. Per germline, CDR1 MDHEN and CDR2 SYDVKM. As DNA, the CDR3 is TGTGCCAGCAGTTTAGTTCAGGGTGAAAAACTGTTTTTT. This gives the protein CASSLVQGEKLFF.

J is TRBJ1-5 and V is TRBV19, with 12 bases that match TRBD1. V lost 6 bases and J lost 7; bases outside the gene matches: 16. Germline V CDR1 and CDR2: LNHDA, SQIVND (reference sequence). This CDR3 is 18 amino acids long. Here the CDR3 reads CASSQNNAGTGGGQPQHF. The DNA of the CDR3 is TGTGCCAGTAGCCAAAATAACGCCGGGACAGGGGGCGGACAGCCCCAGCATTTT.

This clone was recorded a few times. The chain joins TRBV7-9 to TRBJ1-4; D gene unclear. The CDR3 extends over 14 amino acids. Germline V lookup: CDR1 SEHNR, CDR2 FQNEAQ (reference sequence). Trimming removed 3 bases from V and 3 bases from J, with 8 bases in between. The CDR3 sequence is CASSFRSPNEKLFF. The DNA for the CDR3 is TGTGCCAGCAGCTTCAGAAGTCCTAATGAAAAACTGTTTTTT.

The V gene is TRBV19, the J gene TRBJ1-1; D unclear. Trimming removed 9 bases from V and 8 bases from J, with 16 bases in between. The germline V gene encodes CDR1 LNHDA and CDR2 SQIVND (reference sequence). The CDR3 is 12 amino acids. DNA of the CDR3: TGTGCCAGCTCCTCGAGGGTCGAAGAAGCTTTCTTT. It translates to CASSSRVEEAFF.

The V call is TRBV4-2, the J call TRBJ1-4; maybe TRBD1 (5 bases). The CDR3 totals 15 residues. Germline CDR1 is LGHNA and CDR2 is YNFKEQ. Trimming shortened V by 0 bases and J by 8 bases, and 13 bases separated the two germline ends. CDR3 residues: CASSQETTGGEKLFF. The DNA of the CDR3 is TGTGCCAGCAGCCAAGAAACCACAGGAGGGGAAAAACTGTTTTTT.

V and J are TRBV15 and TRBJ2-2; TRBD1 agrees at 7 bases. CDR3 size: 16 residues. Trimming cost V 3 bases and J 7 bases; bases outside gene matches: 11. The germline V gene has CDR1 LNHNV and CDR2 YYDKDF (reference sequence). DNA for the CDR3: TGTGCCACCAGCAGTTCGAAGACAGGGTCCGGCGGGGAGCTGTTTTTT. The encoded protein is CATSSSKTGSGGELFF.

The V and J genes are TRBV4-1 and TRBJ1-1; the match to TRBD1 covers 7 bases. Per the germline V gene, CDR1 is MGHRA and CDR2 is YSYEKL. V was clipped by 8 bases and J by 1 base; unmatched bases: 10. CDR3 size: 15 residues. CDR3 coding DNA: TGCGCCAGCGCCAGGTGGGACAGCGAGAACACTGAAGCTTTCTTT. Its protein is CASARWDSENTEAFF.

V is TRBV28 and J is TRBJ1-2; 12 bases line up with TRBD1. Germline V gene sequence: CDR1 MDHEN, CDR2 SYDVKM. The CDR3 totals 15 residues. J gave up 8 bases and V 5 bases, and 9 bases lay outside the gene matches. The CDR3 reads CASSAPGTGGLGYTF. In DNA, the CDR3 is TGTGCCAGCAGTGCCCCCGGGACAGGGGGCTTAGGCTACACCTTC.

This clone was recorded a few times. This chain uses TRBV5-4 with TRBJ2-7, with 7 bases identical to TRBD2. CDR1 and CDR2 from the germline V gene are SGHNT and YYREEE (reference sequence). The CDR3 covers 14 residues. After removal of 7 bases from V and 1 base from J, the junction contained 8 bases not matched to a gene. CDR3 residues: CASHLGGGSYEQYF. CDR3 DNA sequence: TGTGCCAGCCACTTGGGGGGGGGATCCTACGAGCAGTACTTC.

This clone was detected a few times. The chain recombines TRBV2 with TRBJ1-6, with TRBD1 identical over 7 bases. CDR1 is SNHLY, CDR2 FYNNEI, per germline. With 3 bases clipped from V and 10 bases from J, the junction kept 12 bases outside the gene matches. The CDR3 contains 16 residues. CDR3 region: CASSDETYRGVSPLHF. CDR3 nucleotide sequence: TGTGCCAGCAGTGATGAGACTTACAGGGGTGTCTCACCCCTCCACTTT.

This chain connects TRBV6-5 to TRBJ2-3; 11 nucleotides align to TRBD2. V lost 4 bases to trimming and J lost 3 bases; unmatched junction nucleotides: 3. Germline V CDR1 and CDR2: MNHEY, SVGAGI. The CDR3 spans 15 residues. CDR3 sequence: CASSSTSGDTDTQYF. The CDR3 DNA sequence: TGTGCCAGCAGTTCGACTAGCGGGGATACAGATACGCAGTATTTT.

The V and J genes are TRBV3-1 (or the pseudogene TRBV3-2) and TRBJ2-7; D gene unclear. Trimming took 0 bases from V and 2 from J, leaving 17 bases between them. Germline V gene data show CDR1 as LGHDT and CDR2 as YNNKEL (reference sequence). The CDR3 loop spans 17 amino acids. The chain's CDR3 is CASSQEVARKKPYEQYF. CDR3 sequence (DNA): TGTGCCAGCAGCCAAGAAGTCGCCCGCAAGAAGCCCTACGAGCAGTACTTC.

This sequence joins TRBV7-9 and TRBJ2-1, with a possible D match to TRBD2 (5 bases). Germline CDR1 SEHNR, CDR2 FQNEAQ (reference sequence). The CDR3 is 15 amino acids. V was trimmed by 3 bases and J by 7 bases, leaving 16 bases between them. The CDR3 region is CASSLTGSALNEQFF. CDR3 DNA: TGTGCCAGCAGCTTGACGGGGTCCGCCTTGAATGAGCAGTTCTTC.

J is TRBJ2-7 and V is TRBV9; D perhaps matches TRBD1 (6 bases). Germline values: CDR1 SGDLS, CDR2 YYNGEE. The V end was cut by 4 bases, the J end by 6 bases, with 14 bases between. This CDR3 is built from 13 residues. The CDR3 nucleotides are TGTGCCAGCAGCCCAACAGGGATCGGCGAGCAGTACTTC. Residues: CASSPTGIGEQYF.

The V call is TRBV6-5, the J call TRBJ2-1; no clear D. In germline, CDR1 is MNHEY, CDR2 SVGAGI. Trimming shortened V by 8 bases and J by 7 bases, and 12 bases separated the two germline ends. The length of the CDR3 is 12 residues. CDR3 nucleotide sequence: TGTGCCAGCTCCCCGTTTCTGAATGAGCAGTTCTTC. Translation: CASSPFLNEQFF.

The chain couples TRBV10-2 to TRBJ2-7; 10 nucleotides agree with TRBD1. Germline CDR1 WSHSY, CDR2 SAAADI. CDR3 length equals 16 residues. V shed 6 bases and J 3 bases; nucleotides not matched to a gene: 11. The chain's CDR3 is CASRTSGTGAFYEQYF. The CDR3 DNA reads as TGCGCCAGCAGGACCTCCGGGACAGGGGCATTCTACGAGCAGTACTTC.

The chain uses TRBV6-5 and TRBJ2-1; 8 bases line up with TRBD2. The V gene's germline CDR1 is MNHEY and CDR2 SVGAGI. This CDR3 spans 15 amino acids. The V segment lost 6 bases and the J segment 10 bases; nucleotides outside the gene matches: 14. The CDR3 spells CASSGGAGEVSEQFF. For the CDR3, the DNA is TGTGCCAGCAGCGGGGGGGCAGGGGAAGTATCGGAGCAGTTCTTC.

CDR3 bases: TGTGCCAGCAGCTTCAGCTGGGACAGCAACTATGGCTACACCTTC. It specifies CASSFSWDSNYGYTF. The chain is built from TRBV7-9 and TRBJ1-2; 7 nucleotides agree with TRBD1. V shed 3 bases and J 2 bases; nucleotides not matched to a gene: 6. The CDR3 is made up of 15 amino acids. The germline V gene encodes CDR1 SEHNR and CDR2 FQNEAQ (reference sequence).

The chain combines TRBV10-3 with TRBJ1-5, with D possibly TRBD1 on 5 matching bases. Trimming shortened V by 3 bases and J by 0 bases, and 24 bases separated the two germline ends. The CDR3 length is 20 residues. Looked up from germline, CDR1 is ENHRY and CDR2 is SYGVKD. The CDR3 DNA is TGTGCCATCAGTGATGGGGGGACGGGACGCAGATTTACTAGCAATCAGCCCCAGCATTTT. Its protein is CAISDGGTGRRFTSNQPQHF.